The rows below give T cell receptor beta chains drawn from one sample of a study of CD4 T cells in relation to SARS-CoV-2 and coronaviruses. Clones were read by immunoSEQ multiplex PCR, and TCRdb kept only the in-frame ones, dropping some. The table includes some 22,000 clones, 75% to 85% detected once. These TCRs are of unknown antigen specificity. The sequenced sample consisted of CD4+ T cells from PBMCs, cultured in vitro. The receptors were gathered from a human donor in good health. CDR3s include the opening cysteine and the closing phenylalanine or tryptophan. A D gene is named only where the DNA matches it firmly. Size tells how often a clone was seen (once, few, many) or the class of an expanded clone, and some rows leave it out.

size	V	length	D	J	DNA	CDR3
.	TRBV5-1	16	.	TRBJ2-1	TGCGCCAGCAGCCTTCCGAGGGCGGTTAGACAGAATGAGCAGTTCTTC	CASSLPRAVRQNEQFF
.	TRBV14	16	.	TRBJ2-2	TGTGCCAGCAGCCAAGATCTCGGCGCAGGGACCGGGGAGCTGTTTTTT	CASSQDLGAGTGELFF
.	TRBV9	14	.	TRBJ1-1	TGTGCCAGCAGCGTAGGGCAGAGATCCACTGAAGCTTTCTTT	CASSVGQRSTEAFF
large	TRBV2	13	TRBD1	TRBJ2-7	TGTGCCAGTGAGGGACAGAGTCACTACGAGCAGTACTTC	CASEGQSHYEQYF
.	TRBV5-1	15	.	TRBJ1-2	TGCGCCAGCAGCAGTCTCGAGGGCTTCCGCTATGGCTACACCTTC	CASSSLEGFRYGYTF
.	TRBV5-1	18	.	TRBJ2-1	TGCGCCAGCAGCTTGGGGAGAATGGCGAAGGTGGGCTACAATGAGCAGTTCTTC	CASSLGRMAKVGYNEQFF
few	TRBV3-1/TRBV3-2	14	TRBD2	TRBJ2-5	TGTGCCAGTCTGGCTAGCGGGATCCAAGAGACCCAGTACTTC	CASLASGIQETQYF
.	TRBV7-6	16	.	TRBJ1-6	TGTGCCAGCAGCTTAGGATCCAGGGCGGATAATTCACCCCTCCACTTT	CASSLGSRADNSPLHF
few	TRBV10-1	13	TRBD1	TRBJ1-6	TGCGCCAGCAGCCAACAGGGGTTTGCACCCCTCCACTTT	CASSQQGFAPLHF
.	TRBV6-4	14	TRBD2	TRBJ2-3	TGTGCCAGCAGTCCAGCGGGAGTTTCAGATACGCAGTATTTT	CASSPAGVSDTQYF
.	TRBV5-5	15	TRBD1	TRBJ1-4	TGTGCCAGCAGCTGGGAGGGACAGGGTAATGAAAAACTGTTTTTT	CASSWEGQGNEKLFF
.	TRBV6-6	16	.	TRBJ1-6	TGTGCCAGCAGTTACTTAGTCACGTCAGATAATTCACCCCTCCACTTT	CASSYLVTSDNSPLHF
.	TRBV19	15	TRBD2	TRBJ2-1	TGTGCCAGTAGTATGGGCGGACTAGCTTACAATGAGCAGTTCTTC	CASSMGGLAYNEQFF
.	TRBV30	18	TRBD1	TRBJ1-1	TGTGCCTGGAGTACCCAATGGACAGGGACGGGGCGGAGCACTGAAGCTTTCTTT	CAWSTQWTGTGRSTEAFF
.	TRBV7-9	15	.	TRBJ2-5	TGTGCCAGCAGCTTACTCACAGGGACGGGCGAGACCCAGTACTTC	CASSLLTGTGETQYF
few	TRBV5-1	15	.	TRBJ2-2	TGCGCCAGCGCCTGGCAGTCGGACCCTCCCGGGGAGCTGTTTTTT	CASAWQSDPPGELFF
.	TRBV5-1	17	TRBD2	TRBJ2-3	TGCGCCAGCAGCTTGCGGGCTAGCGGGAGTGGTACAGATACGCAGTATTTT	CASSLRASGSGTDTQYF
.	TRBV5-1	13	.	TRBJ2-7	TGCGCCAGCAGCCCCCGTCCCGATTACGAGCAGTACTTC	CASSPRPDYEQYF
.	TRBV5-1	14	.	TRBJ2-1	TGCGCCAGCAGCTTAACGGCCTCCTACAATGAGCAGTTCTTC	CASSLTASYNEQFF
.	TRBV3-1/TRBV3-2	16	.	TRBJ1-2	TGTGCCAGCAGCCAAGATTGGTCAGGGCGACGCGATGGCTACACCTTC	CASSQDWSGRRDGYTF
.	TRBV4-1	16	.	TRBJ1-3	TGCGCCAGCAGCCAACCCACCAGGGGATTTGGAAACACCATATATTTT	CASSQPTRGFGNTIYF
once	TRBV19	16	.	TRBJ2-5	TGTGCCAGTAGTATAGGGGGGACATTAGCTCAAGAGACCCAGTACTTC	CASSIGGTLAQETQYF
few	TRBV5-6	16	.	TRBJ1-5	TGTGCCAGCAGCTTGGTGGCAGGGGCAACAAATCAGCCCCAGCATTTT	CASSLVAGATNQPQHF
.	TRBV5-1	14	.	TRBJ2-7	TGCGCCAGCAGCTTGGCCGCAGATCTCTACGAGCAGTACTTC	CASSLAADLYEQYF
.	TRBV2	13	.	TRBJ1-2	TGTGCCAGCAGTGAGGGCGAGGAGGGTGGCTACACCTTC	CASSEGEEGGYTF
.	TRBV5-4	15	.	TRBJ2-7	TGTGCCAGCAGCCGGGACAGACTAGCCCCCTACGAGCAGTACTTC	CASSRDRLAPYEQYF
few	TRBV19	11	.	TRBJ2-7	TGTGCCAGTAGGAGGGGCCACGAGCAGTACTTC	CASRRGHEQYF
.	TRBV3-1/TRBV3-2	13	.	TRBJ2-5	TGTGCCAGCAGCCAGTCGGGGGTAGAGACCCAGTACTTC	CASSQSGVETQYF
few	TRBV15	15	.	TRBJ2-1	TGTGCCACCAGAGGTGCGGGGACAGTCGTCCGGGAGCAGTTCTTC	CATRGAGTVVREQFF
.	TRBV21-1	15	.	TRBJ2-7	TGTGCCAGCGAAAGATTAGCGGGAGTCTCCTACGAGCAGTACTTC	CASERLAGVSYEQYF
.	TRBV12-5	16	.	TRBJ1-3	TGTGCTAGTGGTTTGGTACTTGGGAACTCTGGAAACACCATATATTTT	CASGLVLGNSGNTIYF
.	TRBV9	15	TRBD2	TRBJ2-2	TGTGCCAGCAGCGTACTAGCGGGAGTATCCGGGGAGCTGTTTTTT	CASSVLAGVSGELFF
.	TRBV6-5	14	TRBD1	TRBJ1-1	TGTGCCAGCAGAAGGACAGGGGCGAACACTGAAGCTTTCTTT	CASRRTGANTEAFF
.	TRBV5-1	15	TRBD1	TRBJ1-4	TGCGCCAGCAGCTTGGGGGGACAGGAATATGAAAAACTGTTTTTT	CASSLGGQEYEKLFF
once	TRBV18	14	.	TRBJ2-3	TGTGCCAGCTCTCCACCTTTTAGCACAGATACGCAGTATTTT	CASSPPFSTDTQYF
once	TRBV7-9	14	.	TRBJ2-5	TGTGCCAGCAACCTCCCGGGGGACCAAGAGACCCAGTACTTC	CASNLPGDQETQYF
few	TRBV4-1	15	TRBD1	TRBJ2-7	TGCGCCAGCAGCCAAGAAGTTACAGGGGACAGCGAGCAGTACTTC	CASSQEVTGDSEQYF
.	TRBV18	15	.	TRBJ2-3	TGTGCCAGCTCACCACCGTGGGCGGACACAGATACGCAGTATTTT	CASSPPWADTDTQYF
.	TRBV11-2	13	.	TRBJ2-7	TGTGCCAGCAGCCCCCCAGGGGCCTACGAGCAGTACTTC	CASSPPGAYEQYF
.	TRBV24-1	14	TRBD1	TRBJ1-5	TGTGCCACCAGTGATCTGACAGGGGATCAGCCCCAGCATTTT	CATSDLTGDQPQHF
.	TRBV3-1/TRBV3-2	11	.	TRBJ2-7	TGTGCCAGCAGCAGGGCCTACGAGCAGTACTTC	CASSRAYEQYF
.	TRBV5-1	12	.	TRBJ2-3	TGCGCCAGCAGCTTGGAGGTGGATACGCAGTATTTT	CASSLEVDTQYF
.	TRBV11-1	14	TRBD2	TRBJ2-7	TGTGCCAGCAGTCGGGGGGAATCTACCTACGAGCAGTACTTC	CASSRGESTYEQYF
few	TRBV9	15	.	TRBJ2-7	TGTGCCAGCAGCCTAAGGGGGGAGGGCTCCTACGAGCAGTACTTC	CASSLRGEGSYEQYF
.	TRBV19	13	.	TRBJ2-5	TGTGCCAGTAGTATCTCTTATCAAGAGACCCAGTACTTC	CASSISYQETQYF
.	TRBV28	18	.	TRBJ1-5	TGTGCCAGCAGAAAAGCAGGCCGAACAATATATAGCAATCAGCCCCAGCATTTT	CASRKAGRTIYSNQPQHF
.	TRBV4-1	13	.	TRBJ1-6	TGCGCCAGCAGCCGGACGGGTAATTCACCCCTCCACTTT	CASSRTGNSPLHF
.	TRBV6-5	12	.	TRBJ2-5	TGTGCCAGCAGTTCTCGCACCGGGACCCAGTACTTC	CASSSRTGTQYF
.	TRBV6-1	15	TRBD1	TRBJ1-2	TGTGCCAGCAGTGAAGGACGAACAGGGGGCTATGGCTACACCTTC	CASSEGRTGGYGYTF
.	TRBV12-3/TRBV12-4	12	.	TRBJ1-1	TGTGCCACCACGGATGTAATCACTGAAGCTTTCTTT	CATTDVITEAFF
.	TRBV29-1	15	.	TRBJ2-5	TGCAGCGTTGAAGGGGCAGGGGCTAGATGGGAGACCCAGTACTTC	CSVEGAGARWETQYF
few	TRBV28	13	.	TRBJ1-1	TGTGCCACCCAGGGTCTCATGAACACTGAAGCTTTCTTT	CATQGLMNTEAFF
.	TRBV2	15	TRBD2	TRBJ2-1	TGTGCCAGCAGTGAAGTTCTAGCGGGAGGGTTTGAGCAGTTCTTC	CASSEVLAGGFEQFF
.	TRBV12-5	16	.	TRBJ1-5	TGTGCTAGTGGTTTGGTACTCAACAGGGATGTACAGCCCCAGCATTTT	CASGLVLNRDVQPQHF